A single sample gave rise to the 2 T cell receptor beta chains below, sequenced in a study of CD8 T cells in ankylosing spondylitis (dated by TCRdb to the late 2010s). The library relied on 5' RACE. The instrument was an Illumina HiSeq 2500. The public sequencing data were trimmed at Q25 with fastp and processed into clonotypes with MiXCR by TCRdb, which kept only in-frame beta chains. Rows are combined by CDR3 protein, so each entry shows the most common genes and DNA. The sample table holds nearly 350,000 distinct CDR3 sequences, of which 14% to 15% were seen once. The ten largest clones take up approximately 0.99% of the sample. The material sequenced was blood, either unsorted or a sorted T cell fraction (not recorded which). The receptors shown here come from a male donor with ankylosing spondylitis or in good health (not recorded which).

This clonotype turned up a few times. CDR3 sequence reads: CASSLDLTPAGGSDEQYF. The CDR3, as DNA: TGCGCCAGCAGCTTGGACCTGACGCCGGCAGGGGGAAGCGACGAGCAGTACTTC. This chain links TRBV5-1 with TRBJ2-7, with TRBD1 matching over 7 bases. The germline gives CDR1 SGHRS, CDR2 YFSETQ. The CDR3 sequence is 18 residues long. Trimming at V came to 0 bases and at J to 5 bases, leaving 17 bases not matched to a gene.

This clonotype was found a few times. This chain uses TRBV10-3 with TRBJ2-3, with a weak D call TRBD1 (6 bases). CDR1 is ENHRY and CDR2 is SYGVKD in the germline V gene. The germline V and J ends were trimmed by 2 bases and 2 bases, with 11 bases remaining between them. The CDR3 covers 15 residues. CDR3 nucleotide sequence: TGTGCCATCAGTGAGGCAGGGGCCTTCACAGATACGCAGTATTTT. Translation: CAISEAGAFTDTQYF.